This entry lists 28 T cell receptor beta chains sequenced from one sample in a study of blood T cell repertoires in COVID-19. Repertoires were generated with immunoSEQ multiplex PCR, while TCRdb's copy carries only in-frame clones and drops some. The sample consists of roughly 160,000 clones, roughly 86% of them appearing once. The source material was peripheral blood. These receptors all come from a man aged 55-75 years with COVID-19, enrolled during active disease.

The CDR3 DNA reads TGTGCCAGCAGCTTGTTGCGAGGAGAGACCCAGTACTTC. Its protein is CASSLLRGETQYF. This sequence joins TRBV5-6 and TRBJ2-5, with no clear D. V was shortened by 1 base and J by 4 bases, with 8 bases between the two germline ends. Germline lookup yields CDR1 SGHDT and CDR2 YYEEEE. The CDR3 is 13 amino acids. Together with reference TRBV5-6 and TRBJ2-5, the CDR3 gives the full variable domain: DAGVTQSPTHLIKTRGQQVTLRCSPKSGHDTVSWYQQALGQGPQFIFQYYEEEERQRGNFPDRFSGHQFPNYSSELNVNALLLGDSALYLCASSLLRGETQYFGPGTRLLVL.

The chain combines TRBV27 with TRBJ1-1; unclear D gene. Germline-derived CDR1 and CDR2 are MNHEY and SMNVEV (reference sequence). The CDR3 loop spans 13 amino acids. Trimming left V 4 bases short and J 6 bases short, with 12 bases between. The CDR3 DNA is TGTGCCAGCAGTTGGACTGGGAGTCCTGAAGCTTTCTTT. Amino acids: CASSWTGSPEAFF.

This clone was recorded only once. The chain couples TRBV27 to TRBJ1-5; D may be TRBD1 (5 bases). The CDR3 loop spans 14 amino acids. Germline CDR1 is MNHEY and CDR2 is SMNVEV (reference sequence). Trimming took 6 bases from V and 4 from J, leaving 13 bases between them. The CDR3 region is CASREGTANQPQHF. CDR3 in DNA: TGTGCCAGCAGGGAGGGGACGGCAAATCAGCCCCAGCATTTT.

CDR3 in DNA: TGTGCCAGCAGCCCGACTAGCACCAGGTCCGAGCAGTACTTC. It yields the protein CASSPTSTRSEQYF. The chain uses TRBV7-9 and TRBJ2-7, with TRBD2 matching 7 bases. This CDR3 is 14 amino acids long. The germline V gene encodes CDR1 SEHNR and CDR2 FQNEAQ (reference sequence). With 5 bases clipped from V and 6 bases from J, the junction kept 10 bases outside the gene matches.

The J gene is TRBJ1-1, the V gene TRBV21-1; the table calls TRBD1, which could not be checked here. TRBV21-1 is a known pseudogene. CDR3 length equals 14 residues. The CDR3 region is CASSGRTGGTEAFF. The CDR3 DNA reads TGTGCCAGCAGCGGTAGGACAGGGGGAACTGAAGCTTTCTTT.

V and J are TRBV6-5 and TRBJ2-7; 7 bases map to TRBD1. J gave up 0 bases and V 4 bases, and 3 bases lay outside the gene matches. Germline CDR1 reads MNHEY; CDR2 reads SVGAGI. This CDR3 spans 14 amino acids. CDR3 in DNA: TGTGCCAGCAGTTCCCGGGACAGCTCCTACGAGCAGTACTTC. Translating it yields CASSSRDSSYEQYF.

The chain employs TRBV24-1 and TRBJ1-5; a weak D match, TRBD1 (6 bases). Germline V CDR1 and CDR2: KGHDR, SFDVKD. This CDR3 region has 16 residues. V lost 3 bases to trimming and J lost 4 bases, with 15 bases between them. This CDR3 reads CATSDPGRGGNQPQHF. The CDR3 DNA reads as TGTGCCACCAGTGATCCCGGACGAGGGGGAAATCAGCCCCAGCATTTT.

The genes are TRBV7-2 and TRBJ2-1, with 10 bases lining up with TRBD2. This CDR3 has 15 amino acids. The J segment lost 6 bases and the V segment lost 1 base, leaving 3 bases of the junction unmatched. Germline V CDR1 and CDR2: SGHTA, FQGNSA. Here the CDR3 reads CASSLGAGGINEQFF. CDR3 sequence (DNA): TGTGCCAGCAGCTTAGGAGCGGGAGGGATCAATGAGCAGTTCTTC.

The chain is built from TRBV10-3 and TRBJ2-1, with D possibly TRBD1 on 6 matching bases. The V gene lost 5 bases and the J gene lost 7 bases, with 6 bases spanning the gap. Germline V gene lookup returns CDR1 ENHRY and CDR2 SYGVKD. The CDR3 covers 11 residues. This chain's CDR3 is CAISTGNEQFF. The DNA for the CDR3 is TGTGCCATCAGTACAGGGAATGAGCAGTTCTTC.

The chain links TRBV27 to TRBJ1-1; D may be TRBD1 (6 bases). This CDR3 has 14 residues. The ends were cut back, 6 bases at V and 2 bases at J, with 13 bases in the middle. Germline V gene data show CDR1 as MNHEY and CDR2 as SMNVEV (reference sequence). This CDR3 is CASSLDSINTEAFF. The CDR3 bases are TGTGCCAGCAGCTTGGACAGTATAAACACTGAAGCTTTCTTT.

This clone came up a few times. The same CDR3 also results from other DNA sequences found in this sample. The rearrangement links TRBV5-1 to TRBJ1-2; 7 bases fit TRBD1. The CDR3 runs 14 residues. V lost 4 bases to trimming and J lost 4 bases; unmatched junction nucleotides: 7. Per germline, CDR1 SGHRS and CDR2 YFSETQ. As DNA, the CDR3 is TGCGCCAGCAGCAGGGGGCCCGGGGGCTATGGCTACACCTTC. Encoded protein: CASSRGPGGYGYTF.

The chain has TRBV27 and TRBJ2-1; 8 bases match TRBD1. Per germline, CDR1 MNHEY and CDR2 SMNVEV (reference sequence). With 5 bases clipped from V and 5 bases from J, the junction kept 17 bases outside the gene matches. The CDR3 loop spans 18 amino acids. DNA of the CDR3: TGTGCCAGCAGTCCCCGCGGAAGGGGGACAGGAACCGACAATGAGCAGTTCTTC. This codes for CASSPRGRGTGTDNEQFF.

This chain joins TRBV7-2 and TRBJ1-6, with D uncertain. Germline CDR1 SGHTA, CDR2 FQGNSA. CDR3 length equals 16 residues. V lost 7 bases and J 0 bases, leaving 13 bases between the germline ends. The CDR3 is CASIKSGSSYNSPLHF. The CDR3 coding sequence is TGTGCCAGCATTAAATCCGGGAGCTCCTATAATTCACCCCTCCACTTT.

The chain joins TRBV2 to TRBJ2-3, with 9 nucleotides matching TRBD2. Trimming at V came to 3 bases and at J to 8 bases, leaving 3 bases not matched to a gene. The V gene's germline CDR1 is SNHLY and CDR2 FYNNEI. This CDR3 is 13 amino acids long. CDR3 bases: TGTGCCAGCAGTGAGTCGACTAGCGGTACGCAGTATTTT. Translated: CASSESTSGTQYF.

This chain links TRBV18 with TRBJ1-5; D not certain. V lost 0 bases and J 0 bases, leaving 9 bases between the germline ends. Germline V gives CDR1 KGHSH, CDR2 LQKENI. This CDR3 is 16 amino acids long. The DNA of the CDR3 is TGTGCCAGCTCACCACCGGGGAGCTTTAGCAATCAGCCCCAGCATTTT. This codes for CASSPPGSFSNQPQHF.

The genes are TRBV15 and TRBJ1-2; 8 nucleotides align to TRBD1. The CDR3 runs to 15 residues. Germline CDR1 is LNHNV and CDR2 is YYDKDF (reference sequence). J lost 7 bases, V lost 0 bases, and 7 bases had no gene match. CDR3 in DNA: TGTGCCACCAGCAGAGAAAGACAGGGGCTCGGTGGCTACACCTTC. Translated: CATSRERQGLGGYTF.

V usage is TRBV9 and J usage is TRBJ1-4, with D possibly TRBD1 on 5 matching bases. The germline CDR1 and CDR2 sequences are SGDLS and YYNGEE. The germline V and J ends were trimmed by 4 bases and 6 bases, with 16 bases remaining between them. The CDR3 has 15 amino acids. This CDR3 reads CASSPSPGTHEKLFF. In DNA, the CDR3 is TGTGCCAGCAGCCCCTCTCCCGGGACTCATGAAAAACTGTTTTTT.

The J gene is TRBJ2-1, the V gene TRBV5-1; TRBD1 matches at 7 bases. In germline, CDR1 is SGHRS, CDR2 YFSETQ. This CDR3 is built from 12 residues. J gave up 15 bases and V 4 bases, and 10 bases lay outside the gene matches. The CDR3 loop is CASSLEGARAFF. The CDR3 DNA sequence: TGCGCCAGCAGCCTAGAGGGGGCTAGAGCGTTCTTC.

The chain carries TRBV19 and TRBJ1-2; 10 bases align to TRBD1. V dropped 5 bases and J dropped 8; count of bases not matched to a gene: 17. Germline V gives CDR1 LNHDA, CDR2 SQIVND (reference sequence). The CDR3 runs to 17 residues. This chain's CDR3 is CASSLYSMGQGKGGYTF. The DNA for the CDR3 is TGTGCCAGTAGTCTCTATTCTATGGGACAGGGGAAAGGGGGCTACACCTTC.

Of note for this clone: A read error may account for a junction end that differs from germline. This chain joins TRBV7-9 and TRBJ2-1; 7 bases match TRBD1. The CDR3 totals 14 residues. Germline CDR1 SEHNR, CDR2 FQNEAQ (reference sequence). The CDR3: CASSLQGPPSSVVF. The CDR3 region has the DNA TGTGCCAGCAGCCTACAGGGGCCTCCCTCCTCCGTGGTCTTC.

This clone showed up just a few times. The rearrangement uses TRBV4-3 and TRBJ1-2; D might be TRBD1 (5 bases). Trimming removed 1 base at V and 2 bases at J, with 11 bases between. The germline CDR1 and CDR2 sequences are LGHNA and YSLEER. The CDR3 length is 15 residues. The CDR3 nucleotides read TGCGCCAGCAGCCAAGGTGGGGGGGGGAACTATGGCTACACCTTC. It yields the protein CASSQGGGGNYGYTF.

The chain has TRBV5-6 and TRBJ1-4, with 7 bases identical to TRBD1. Looked up from germline, CDR1 is SGHDT and CDR2 is YYEEEE. The V gene end was trimmed by 2 bases and the J gene end by 7 bases; junction bases not matched to a gene: 8. CDR3 length: 15 amino acids. The DNA of the CDR3 is TGTGCCAGCAGCTTCTCAGGGGGTTTTGGTGAAAAACTGTTTTTT. It is translated as CASSFSGGFGEKLFF.

This clone was observed a few times. This sequence joins TRBV28 and TRBJ2-7; 10 nucleotides agree with TRBD2. The CDR3 length is 15 residues. CDR1 and CDR2 from the germline V gene are MDHEN and SYDVKM. With V trimmed by 5 bases and J by 3 bases, 7 bases remained unmatched. The CDR3 bases are TGTGCCAGCAGTCGGGAGACTAGCGGGCGCTACGAGCAGTACTTC. Protein: CASSRETSGRYEQYF.

The CDR3 DNA reads as TGCAGCGTGGGGGGAGGGTCTGGAGAAAAACTGTTTTTT. Its translation is CSVGGGSGEKLFF. The chain links TRBV29-1 to TRBJ1-4, with D maybe TRBD1 (5 bases). V was shortened by 6 bases and J by 8 bases, with 16 bases between the two germline ends. The CDR3 spans 13 residues. Looked up from germline, CDR1 is SQVTM and CDR2 is ANQGSEA.

Here the CDR3 reads CASSPGSSNSPLHF. The DNA for the CDR3 is TGCGCCAGCAGCCCAGGGTCCTCAAATTCACCCCTCCACTTT. The chain employs TRBV5-1 and TRBJ1-6, with a weak D call TRBD1 (5 bases). CDR1 is SGHRS, CDR2 YFSETQ, per germline. V was shortened by 4 bases and J by 7 bases, with 12 bases between the two germline ends. CDR3 length equals 14 residues.

V usage is TRBV7-9 and J usage is TRBJ2-2; 8 nucleotides match TRBD1. CDR3 length: 15 amino acids. J was trimmed by 5 bases and V by 1 base; bases with no gene match: 3. The V gene's germline CDR1 is SEHNR and CDR2 FQNEAQ (reference sequence). The CDR3 loop reads CASSLGQGRTGELFF. The CDR3 bases are TGTGCCAGCAGCTTAGGACAGGGGAGAACCGGGGAGCTGTTTTTT. The full variable domain, its missing parts supplied by reference TRBV7-9 and TRBJ2-2, is DTGVSQNPRHKITKRGQNVTFRCDPISEHNRLYWYRQTLGQGPEFLTYFQNEAQLEKSRLLSDRFSAERPKGSFSTLEIQRTEQGDSAMYLCASSLGQGRTGELFFGEGSRLTVL.

The chain recombines TRBV5-8 with TRBJ2-7, with D unclear. Germline CDR1 is SGHTS and CDR2 is YDEGEE. The CDR3 runs to 12 residues. V was pared by 5 bases and J by 3 bases, with 9 bases between. The CDR3 DNA is TGTGCCAGCAGTTTAACAAGCTACGAGCAGTACTTC. Translating gives CASSLTSYEQYF.

This clone was counted once. Written as DNA, the CDR3 is TGTGCCAGCAGCCAAGGAGTGGGGGCTTACATGAACACTGAAGCTTTCTTT. This gives the protein CASSQGVGAYMNTEAFF. The chain is built from TRBV3-1 (or the pseudogene TRBV3-2) and TRBJ1-1, with D tentatively TRBD1 (6 bases). V lost 1 base to trimming and J lost 0 bases, with 15 bases between them. Germline V lookup: CDR1 LGHDT, CDR2 YNNKEL (reference sequence). CDR3 size: 17 residues.